This T cell receptor beta chain appears in the sequencing data of a study of shared clonotypes between healthy human individuals. Between the trimmed V and J ends, which lost 3 bases and 6 bases, there was a span of 5 bases. The CDR3 sequence is 11 residues long. Germline CDR1 reads MGHDK; CDR2 reads SYGVNS. The repertoire was sequenced with immunoSEQ multiplex PCR; TCRdb's copy has only in-frame clones and lacks some. The sample has 650,000 to 800,000 clones, 92% seen once; the top ten hold 24%. Positive CCR7 selection of CD45RO-negative cells yielded the naive CD8 cells, and terminally differentiated effector memory CD45RA+ cells were excluded.

The V and J genes are TRBV25-1 and TRBJ2-5; D ambiguous. Sequencing was carried out using naive CD8+ T cells sorted from blood. The TCR comes from a man between 25 and 39 years old in good health. CDR3 nucleotide sequence: TGTGCCAGCAGTGATTGGCAGACCCAGTACTTC. Its translation is CASSDWQTQYF.